This T cell receptor beta chain was identified in a study of blood T cell repertoires in COVID-19. The CDR3 loop spans 13 amino acids. The ends were cut back, 6 bases at V and 5 bases at J, with 13 bases in the middle. Germline V gene sequence: CDR1 SNHLY, CDR2 FYNNEI. Participants' own reports of clinical history determined their cohort assignment. Source study methods: Counts of nucleated cells, estimated from reference gene primer amplification, were obtained. Profiling relied on immunoSEQ multiplex PCR, and the TCRdb table lists in-frame clones only, not all of them. That table furnishes V, J and clone size, whereas the DNA furnished D and trimming. The data hold about 200,000 clones, with about 86% observed a single time.

This chain connects TRBV2 to TRBJ1-2, with D perhaps matching TRBD1 (6 bases). Sequencing input: PBMCs or T cells enriched from blood (not recorded which). The TCR sequence derives from a woman aged 40 to 55 with acute COVID-19. In DNA form, the CDR3 reads TGTGCCAGCAGGGAGGCCCAGGGGTATGGCTACACCTTC. Protein sequence: CASREAQGYGYTF.